This TCR beta chain was sequenced in a study of CD4 T cells in relation to SARS-CoV-2 and coronaviruses. Study details: PBMCs were cultured with antigen for roughly 10 days before TCR beta sequencing. Negative control cultures got HIV-1 Nef peptides or no peptide.

The CDR3 totals 15 residues. Trimming took 1 base from V and 3 from J, leaving 10 bases between them. Germline V gene sequence: CDR1 LGHNA, CDR2 YNFKEQ. In regard to this clone: Antigen: not known.

Measured with immunoSEQ multiplex PCR; TCRdb has only the in-frame clones, and not every one. The sample shows 25,000 to 35,000 clones, more than 75% of them seen only once. Unexposed donor CD4+ T cells date from about 2011-2019, before the COVID-19 pandemic. Isolation of CD4+ T cells took place after about 9 days in culture. Overall study results and limits: Around 62% of donors had memory CD4+ clonotypes crossrecognizing SARS-CoV-2 and common cold coronavirus spike. The cross-reactivity analysis covered only spike protein, not other viral proteins.

The sequence came from a human donor in good health. Sample: CD4+ T cells from PBMCs, cultured in vitro. This rearrangement joins TRBV4-2 to TRBJ2-1; the D gene is possibly TRBD2 (6 bases). In nucleotides, the CDR3 is TGTGCCAGCAGCCAAGGCCGGGGAGGCTACAATGAGCAGTTCTTC. It yields the protein CASSQGRGGYNEQFF.